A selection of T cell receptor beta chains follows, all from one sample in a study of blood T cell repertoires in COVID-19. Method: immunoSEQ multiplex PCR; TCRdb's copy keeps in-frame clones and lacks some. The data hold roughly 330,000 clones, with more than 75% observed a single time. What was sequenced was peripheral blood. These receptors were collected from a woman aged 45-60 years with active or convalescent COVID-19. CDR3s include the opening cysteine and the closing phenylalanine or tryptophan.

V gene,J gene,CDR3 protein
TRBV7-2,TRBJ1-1,CASSLANRNTEAFF
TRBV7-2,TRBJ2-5,CASSLAYSGGGGGGQETQYF
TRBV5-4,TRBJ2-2,CASSLSSGRVSGELFF
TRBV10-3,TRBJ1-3,CAISHTGTSGNTIYF
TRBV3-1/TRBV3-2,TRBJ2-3,CASSQASPDTQYF
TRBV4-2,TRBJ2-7,CASSQPGTESGLEEQYF
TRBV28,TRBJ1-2,CASARAGSYTF
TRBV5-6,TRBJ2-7,CASSLAVDRVSYEQYF
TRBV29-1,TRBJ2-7,CSVFTGGSYEQYF
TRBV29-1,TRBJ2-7,CSVAKGTRTYEQYF
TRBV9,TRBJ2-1,CASSVEASSYNEQFF
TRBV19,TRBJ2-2,CASQPSGGPGELFF
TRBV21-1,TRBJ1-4,CASSKQGWEKLFF
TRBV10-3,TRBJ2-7,CAISEKVQGVGSF
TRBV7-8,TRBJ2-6,CASSLGPSGANVLTF
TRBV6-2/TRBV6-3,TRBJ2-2,CASSTYPGLAGVGELFF
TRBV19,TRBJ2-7,CASTAASGYEQYF
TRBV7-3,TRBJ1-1,CASSLGQGTMNTEAFF
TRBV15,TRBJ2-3,CATSRTLTGGITDTQYF
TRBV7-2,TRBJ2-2,CASVLAGGHTGELFF
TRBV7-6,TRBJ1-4,CASSPRTGYEKLFF
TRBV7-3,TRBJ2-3,CASSLRGTTDTQYF